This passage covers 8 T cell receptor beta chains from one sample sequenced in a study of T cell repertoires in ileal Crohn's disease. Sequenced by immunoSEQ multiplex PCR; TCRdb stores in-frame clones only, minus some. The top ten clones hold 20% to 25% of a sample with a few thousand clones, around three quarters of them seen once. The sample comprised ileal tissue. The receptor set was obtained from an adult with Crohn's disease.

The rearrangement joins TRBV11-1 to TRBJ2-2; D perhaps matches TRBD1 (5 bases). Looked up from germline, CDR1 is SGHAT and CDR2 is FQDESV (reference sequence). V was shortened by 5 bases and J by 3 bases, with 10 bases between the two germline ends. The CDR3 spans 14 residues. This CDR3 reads CASSEGDDTGELFF. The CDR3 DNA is TGTGCCAGCAGCGAAGGGGATGACACCGGGGAGCTGTTTTTT.

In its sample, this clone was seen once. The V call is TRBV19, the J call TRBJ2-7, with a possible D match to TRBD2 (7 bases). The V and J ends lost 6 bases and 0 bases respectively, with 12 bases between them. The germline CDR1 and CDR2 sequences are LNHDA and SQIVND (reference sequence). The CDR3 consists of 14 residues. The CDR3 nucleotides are TGTGCCAGTAGGGCGGGGGCAGGCTCCTACGAGCAGTACTTC. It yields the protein CASRAGAGSYEQYF.

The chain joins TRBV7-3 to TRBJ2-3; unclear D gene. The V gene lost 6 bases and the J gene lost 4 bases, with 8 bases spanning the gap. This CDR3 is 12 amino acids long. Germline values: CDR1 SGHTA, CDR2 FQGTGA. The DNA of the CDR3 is TGTGCCAGCAGGTCACCGGCAGATACGCAGTATTTT. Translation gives CASRSPADTQYF.

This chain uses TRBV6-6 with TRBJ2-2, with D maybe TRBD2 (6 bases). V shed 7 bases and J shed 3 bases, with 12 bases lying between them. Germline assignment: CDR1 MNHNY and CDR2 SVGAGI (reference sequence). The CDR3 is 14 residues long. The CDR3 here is CASTRERDTGELFF. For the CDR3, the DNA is TGTGCCAGCACGAGGGAGCGGGACACCGGGGAGCTGTTTTTT.

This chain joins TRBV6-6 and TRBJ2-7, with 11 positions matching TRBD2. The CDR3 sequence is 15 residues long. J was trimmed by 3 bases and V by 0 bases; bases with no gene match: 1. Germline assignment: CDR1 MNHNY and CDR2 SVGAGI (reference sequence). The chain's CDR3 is CASSYSGTSGYEQYF. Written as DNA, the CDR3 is TGTGCCAGCAGTTACTCAGGGACTAGCGGCTACGAGCAGTACTTC.

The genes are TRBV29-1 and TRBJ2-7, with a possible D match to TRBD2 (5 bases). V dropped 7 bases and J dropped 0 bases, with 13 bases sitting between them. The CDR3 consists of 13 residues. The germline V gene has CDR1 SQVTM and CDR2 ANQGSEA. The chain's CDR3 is CSARLISSYEQYF. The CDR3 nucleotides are TGCAGCGCTAGACTAATTAGCTCCTACGAGCAGTACTTC.

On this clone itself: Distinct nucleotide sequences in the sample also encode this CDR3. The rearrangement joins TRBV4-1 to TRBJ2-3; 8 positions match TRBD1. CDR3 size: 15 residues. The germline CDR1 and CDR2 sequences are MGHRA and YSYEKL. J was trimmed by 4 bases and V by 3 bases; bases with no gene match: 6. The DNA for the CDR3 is TGCGCCAGCAGCCATCTGGACAGGGACGCAGATACGCAGTATTTT. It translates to CASSHLDRDADTQYF.

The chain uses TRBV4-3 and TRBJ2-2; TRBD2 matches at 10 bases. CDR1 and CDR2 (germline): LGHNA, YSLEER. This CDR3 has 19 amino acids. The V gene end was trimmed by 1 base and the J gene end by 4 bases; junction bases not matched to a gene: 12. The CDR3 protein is CASSQGWEREGLSTGELFF. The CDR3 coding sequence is TGCGCCAGCAGCCAAGGCTGGGAGCGGGAGGGCCTAAGCACCGGGGAGCTGTTTTTT.